Sequencing of this TCR beta chain was carried out in a study of blood T cell repertoires in COVID-19. Study context: Samples taken during acute and convalescent COVID-19 were collected in the United States, Italy and Spain. Nucleic acid was either cDNA or gDNA, and it came from T cells, B-cell-depleted T cells, or PBMCs.

From germline, CDR1 is SGHKS and CDR2 YYEKEE (reference sequence). The CDR3 is made up of 16 amino acids. Trimming at V came to 3 bases and at J to 5 bases, leaving 12 bases not matched to a gene. Original handling: Amplification from reference gene primers served as the basis for estimated nucleated cell counts. Clones were sequenced by immunoSEQ multiplex PCR, and TCRdb holds only the in-frame ones, with some missing. V and J calls and clone size are copied from that table; D and trimming were computed from the DNA. The sample includes about 74,000 clones, more than 70% seen only once; the top ten take around 2.8%.

The TCR originated in a man aged 70-80 years with active or convalescent COVID-19. What was sequenced was peripheral blood. The chain recombines TRBV5-5 with TRBJ2-5; TRBD2 matches at 8 bases. The CDR3 reads CASSYLGSGVAETQYF. DNA for the CDR3: TGTGCCAGCAGCTACCTCGGTAGCGGGGTAGCGGAGACCCAGTACTTC.